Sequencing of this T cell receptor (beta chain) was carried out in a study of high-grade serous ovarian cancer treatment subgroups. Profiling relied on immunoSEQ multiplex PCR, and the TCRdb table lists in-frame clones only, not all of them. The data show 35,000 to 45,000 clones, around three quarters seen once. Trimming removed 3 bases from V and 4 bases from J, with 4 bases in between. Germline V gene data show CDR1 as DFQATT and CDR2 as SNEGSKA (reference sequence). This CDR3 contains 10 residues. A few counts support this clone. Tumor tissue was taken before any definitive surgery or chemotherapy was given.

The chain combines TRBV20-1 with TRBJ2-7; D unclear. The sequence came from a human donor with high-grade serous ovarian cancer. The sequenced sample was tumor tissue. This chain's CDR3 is CSARTYEQYF. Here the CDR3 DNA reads TGCAGTGCTAGGACTTACGAGCAGTACTTC.